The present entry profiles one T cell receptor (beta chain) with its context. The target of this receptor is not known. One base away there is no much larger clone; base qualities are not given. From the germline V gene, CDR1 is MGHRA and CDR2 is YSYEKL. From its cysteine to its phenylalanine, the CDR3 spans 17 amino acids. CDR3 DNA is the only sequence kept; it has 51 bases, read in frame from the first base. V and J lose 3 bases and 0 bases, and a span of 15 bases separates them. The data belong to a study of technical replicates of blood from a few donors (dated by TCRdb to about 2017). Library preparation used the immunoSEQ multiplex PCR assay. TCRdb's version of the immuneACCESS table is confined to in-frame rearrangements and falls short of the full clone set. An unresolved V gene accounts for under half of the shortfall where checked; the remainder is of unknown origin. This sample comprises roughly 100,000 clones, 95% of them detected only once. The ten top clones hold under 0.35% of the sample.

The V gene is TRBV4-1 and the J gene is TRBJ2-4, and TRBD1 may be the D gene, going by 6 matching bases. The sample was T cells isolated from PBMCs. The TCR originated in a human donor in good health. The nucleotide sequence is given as TGCGCCAGCAGCCAGGGGGCGACCCCCTTAGCCAAAAACATTCAGTACTTC. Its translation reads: CASSQGATPLAKNIQYF.